Reported below is one T cell receptor beta chain. The antigen is undetermined. The sample comes from a study of cytomegalovirus exposure and HLA in healthy donors. Study outcomes and limitations: Data from an earlier analysis indicated that most TCR beta V segments were productive either about 87% or about 30% of the time. Some V segments could not be told apart, so they were left out, TRBV6-2 and TRBV6-3 among them.

This PCR relied on a set of 60 Vbeta primers and 13 Jbeta primers. The protocol was immunoSEQ multiplex PCR, while the TCRdb copy is restricted to in-frame clones and leaves out a portion. The sample data list some 200,000 clones. The CDR3 has 19 amino acids. Germline V gene lookup returns CDR1 SNHLY and CDR2 FYNNEI. V shed 3 bases and J 0 bases; nucleotides not matched to a gene: 8. This TCR was sampled from a young woman in good health and CMV-seropositive. The chain carries TRBV2 and TRBJ2-1; 13 nucleotides align to TRBD2. Material for sequencing was PBMCs. For the CDR3, the DNA is TGTGCCAGCAGTGACCCGGGACTAGCGGGACGGCGCTCCTACAATGAGCAGTTCTTC. This encodes CASSDPGLAGRRSYNEQFF.